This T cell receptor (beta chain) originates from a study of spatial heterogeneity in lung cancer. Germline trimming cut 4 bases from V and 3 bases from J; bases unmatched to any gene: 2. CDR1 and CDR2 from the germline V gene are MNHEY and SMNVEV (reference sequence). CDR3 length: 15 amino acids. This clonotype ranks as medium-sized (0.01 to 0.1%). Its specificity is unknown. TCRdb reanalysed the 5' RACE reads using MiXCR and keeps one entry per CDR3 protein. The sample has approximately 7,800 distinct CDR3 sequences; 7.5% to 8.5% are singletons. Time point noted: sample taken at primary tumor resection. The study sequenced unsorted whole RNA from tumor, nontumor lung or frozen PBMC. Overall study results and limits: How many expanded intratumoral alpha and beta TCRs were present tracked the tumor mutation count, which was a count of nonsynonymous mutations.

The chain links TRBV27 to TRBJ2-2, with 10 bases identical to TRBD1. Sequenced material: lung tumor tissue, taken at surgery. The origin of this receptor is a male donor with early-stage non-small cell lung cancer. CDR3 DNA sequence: TGTGCCAGCAGTTGGGACAGGGGTGACACCGGGGAGCTGTTTTTT. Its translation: CASSWDRGDTGELFF.